Listed here are 28 T cell receptor beta chains from one sample, sequenced in a study of response to subunit inactivated influenza vaccine (dated by TCRdb to the late 2010s). Libraries were constructed by RT-PCR. The sample was run on an Illumina HiSeq 2500. TCRdb cleaned the public reads at Q25 with fastp, built clones with MiXCR and kept in-frame beta chains. Rows with a matching CDR3 protein are joined into one entry that keeps the most common DNA and genes. The sample data list around 200,000 distinct CDR3 sequences, and around 9.2% of these were observed just once. Around 9.9% of the sample is in the top ten clones. Source: non-naive T cells sorted from PBMCs, taken on the day of vaccination. According to the study, the label for this sample's cell subset or site signals: memory T cell fraction. The receptor set was obtained from a man between 45 and 60 years old who received an inactivated influenza vaccine. Donor details come from another sample of the same person, matched by shared clones.

This chain joins TRBV20-1 and TRBJ2-1; 10 positions match TRBD2. The trim removed 0 bases at V and 0 bases at J, leaving 8 bases unmatched. Germline V gene sequence: CDR1 DFQATT, CDR2 SNEGSKA (reference sequence). The CDR3 is 18 residues long. The CDR3 sequence: CSARELAGGTSSYNEQFF. The CDR3 region has the DNA TGCAGTGCTAGAGAGTTAGCGGGAGGTACCAGCTCCTACAATGAGCAGTTCTTC.

The chain couples TRBV14 to TRBJ2-7; D unresolved. Germline CDR1 reads SGHDN; CDR2 reads FVKESK. The CDR3 is made up of 13 amino acids. The germline V and J ends were trimmed by 2 bases and 3 bases, with 8 bases remaining between them. This CDR3 reads CASSQRIGYEQYF. The CDR3 nucleotides read TGTGCCAGCAGCCAACGGATTGGCTACGAGCAGTACTTC.

This clonotype was found many times. The rearrangement links TRBV6-2 or TRBV6-3 to TRBJ2-2, with 8 bases that match TRBD2. The CDR3 loop spans 15 amino acids. Germline lookup yields CDR1 MNHEY and CDR2 SVGEGT. Germline trimming cut 8 bases from V and 6 bases from J; bases unmatched to any gene: 11. CDR3 bases: TGTGCCAGCCGGCCGGGACTAGTCCGGCCCGGGGAGCTGTTTTTT. This gives the protein CASRPGLVRPGELFF.

As for this clonotype: This could be a read error, since a much larger clone is one nucleotide away. The V and J genes are TRBV5-1 and TRBJ2-3, with no clear D. The CDR3 is 15 amino acids. The V gene's germline CDR1 is SGHRS and CDR2 YFSETQ. V lost 0 bases and J 0 bases, leaving 8 bases between the germline ends. CDR3 nucleotide sequence: TGCGCCAGCAGCTTGGGGGCATTTAGCACAGATACGCAGTATTTT. Residues: CASSLGAFSTDTQYF.

The chain uses TRBV6-2 or TRBV6-3 and TRBJ2-3, with D uncertain. The CDR3 is 14 residues long. The V gene's germline CDR1 is MNHEY and CDR2 SVGEGT. Trimming left V 1 base short and J 0 bases short, with 5 bases between. CDR3 sequence reads: CASSYLASTDTQYF. Written as DNA, the CDR3 is TGTGCCAGCAGTTACTTAGCTAGCACAGATACGCAGTATTTT.

In this sample, this clonotype turned up a few times. The chain recombines TRBV28 with TRBJ2-5, with D perhaps matching TRBD2 (6 bases). This CDR3 contains 16 residues. The germline gives CDR1 MDHEN, CDR2 SYDVKM. The V end was cut by 2 bases, the J end by 1 base, with 14 bases between. CDR3 protein: CASSLGASDLQETQYF. Written as DNA, the CDR3 is TGTGCCAGCAGTTTAGGGGCTAGCGACCTCCAAGAGACCCAGTACTTC.

This clonotype was counted a few times. V gene TRBV30 combines with J gene TRBJ1-4; D gene uncertain. V was cut by 3 bases and J by 8 bases, with 10 bases left in between. Germline V gene lookup returns CDR1 GTSNPN and CDR2 SVGIG (reference sequence). This CDR3 comprises 12 residues. This chain's CDR3 is CAWRAQGEKLFF. The CDR3 nucleotides read TGTGCCTGGAGGGCCCAAGGGGAAAAACTGTTTTTT.

This clonotype was seen only a few times. V gene TRBV29-1 combines with J gene TRBJ2-2; no reliable D call. This CDR3 spans 14 amino acids. The germline V gene has CDR1 SQVTM and CDR2 ANQGSEA. The V and J ends lost 4 bases and 1 base respectively, with 10 bases between them. The CDR3 coding sequence is TGCAGCGTTGGTGGGGTAGAGAACACCGGGGAGCTGTTTTTT. It specifies CSVGGVENTGELFF.

This chain joins TRBV20-1 and TRBJ2-2; 7 nucleotides match TRBD1. CDR1 is DFQATT, CDR2 SNEGSKA, per germline (reference sequence). CDR3 size: 16 residues. J gave up 1 base and V 2 bases, and 7 bases lay outside the gene matches. The CDR3 loop reads CSARNRGLQNTGELFF. CDR3 nucleotide sequence: TGCAGTGCTAGAAATAGGGGGCTACAGAACACCGGGGAGCTGTTTTTT.

This clonotype was counted ten times or more. The chain is built from TRBV29-1 and TRBJ1-3, with no clear D. CDR3 size: 13 residues. Trimming shortened V by 4 bases and J by 0 bases, and 7 bases separated the two germline ends. Germline-derived CDR1 and CDR2 are SQVTM and ANQGSEA. CDR3 in amino acids: CSVVKGSGNTIYF. The DNA of the CDR3 is TGCAGCGTTGTCAAGGGCTCTGGAAACACCATATATTTT.

The chain joins TRBV20-1 to TRBJ2-5, with TRBD2 matching over 8 bases. CDR1 and CDR2 (germline): DFQATT, SNEGSKA (reference sequence). This CDR3 region has 14 residues. Trimming took 4 bases from V and 0 from J; bases not matched to a gene: 4. The chain's CDR3 is CSANSGANQETQYF. DNA for the CDR3: TGCAGTGCTAATAGCGGGGCAAACCAAGAGACCCAGTACTTC.

This clonotype turned up a few times. V and J are TRBV9 and TRBJ2-1; a weak D match, TRBD2 (5 bases). V was clipped by 0 bases and J by 10 bases, with 20 bases between them. CDR1 is SGDLS and CDR2 is YYNGEE in the germline V gene. The CDR3 length is 16 residues. The CDR3 spells CASSVAFASLGEEQFF. CDR3 coding DNA: TGTGCCAGCAGCGTAGCTTTCGCTAGCCTGGGCGAGGAGCAGTTCTTC.

This clonotype was seen a few times. The chain carries TRBV6-2 or TRBV6-3 and TRBJ2-3; TRBD1 or TRBD2 may be the D gene (5 bases each). The CDR3 has 13 amino acids. Germline V lookup: CDR1 MNHEY, CDR2 SVGEGT. The V gene lost 6 bases and the J gene lost 10 bases, with 17 bases spanning the gap. The CDR3 DNA is TGTGCCAGCAGCTTACCCCTTCGGGGCTCGCAGTATTTT. Translating gives CASSLPLRGSQYF.

In its sample, this clonotype was seen a few times. The rearrangement joins TRBV6-2 or TRBV6-3 to TRBJ1-5; 7 positions match TRBD1. The CDR3 loop spans 18 amino acids. Germline-derived CDR1 and CDR2 are MNHEY and SVGEGT. V gave up 0 bases and J gave up 3 bases; unmatched junction bases: 11. Written as DNA, the CDR3 is TGTGCCAGCAGTTACTCTCCCCCTGACAGGGCCTTCAATCAGCCCCAGCATTTT. It specifies CASSYSPPDRAFNQPQHF.

V and J are TRBV1 and TRBJ2-5; the table gives TRBD2 as D, unverified against the DNA. TRBV1 is classified as a pseudogene. CDR3 length equals 16 residues. The CDR3 reads CTSSHNRGGALETQYF. In nucleotides, the CDR3 is TGCACCAGCAGTCACAACAGAGGGGGGGCCCTGGAGACCCAGTACTTC.

The chain uses TRBV20-1 and TRBJ2-7; D gene ambiguous. From germline, CDR1 is DFQATT and CDR2 SNEGSKA (reference sequence). The germline V and J ends were trimmed by 5 bases and 1 base, with 6 bases remaining between them. CDR3 length equals 11 residues. DNA for the CDR3: TGCAGTGCTCCTCTGTCCTACGAGCAGTACTTC. Translated: CSAPLSYEQYF.

This clonotype was observed at least ten times. J is TRBJ1-2 and V is TRBV5-1; 8 bases are a match to TRBD1. J gave up 9 bases and V 4 bases, and 14 bases lay outside the gene matches. CDR3 length: 15 residues. Germline-derived CDR1 and CDR2 are SGHRS and YFSETQ. DNA of the CDR3: TGCGCCAGCAGCCAGAAGGGACAGGACGAGAATAGCTACACCTTC. Amino acid sequence: CASSQKGQDENSYTF.

This clonotype was picked up a small number of times. The chain has TRBV20-1 and TRBJ2-1; 11 bases are shared with TRBD2. The CDR3 totals 15 residues. Germline loops: CDR1 DFQATT, CDR2 SNEGSKA (reference sequence). V lost 6 bases to trimming and J lost 5 bases; unmatched junction nucleotides: 9. The CDR3 is CSAQMGLADNNEQFF. CDR3 bases: TGCAGTGCGCAGATGGGACTAGCGGATAACAATGAGCAGTTCTTC.

This clonotype appeared a few times. The chain recombines TRBV15 with TRBJ2-7; tentatively, D is TRBD1 or TRBD2 (6 bases each). The V end was cut by 0 bases, the J end by 4 bases, with 13 bases between. The CDR3 extends over 15 amino acids. Germline V gene lookup returns CDR1 LNHNV and CDR2 YYDKDF (reference sequence). CDR3 amino acids: CATSRDQRGDYEQYF. The CDR3 nucleotides are TGTGCCACCAGCAGAGATCAAAGGGGGGATTACGAGCAGTACTTC.

At least ten counts were recorded for this clonotype. J is TRBJ2-7 and V is TRBV27, with 11 bases fitting TRBD2. This CDR3 comprises 17 residues. The J segment lost 5 bases and the V segment lost 6 bases, leaving 15 bases of the junction unmatched. Looked up from germline, CDR1 is MNHEY and CDR2 is SMNVEV (reference sequence). The CDR3 DNA reads TGTGCCAGCAGGCGACTCCCTACTAGCGGGAGTATCCACGAGCAGTACTTC. Translated, it gives CASRRLPTSGSIHEQYF.

The chain carries TRBV4-1 and TRBJ1-5; 7 bases are shared with TRBD1. Germline CDR1 is MGHRA and CDR2 is YSYEKL. CDR3 length: 15 residues. J gave up 6 bases and V 1 base, and 6 bases lay outside the gene matches. This chain's CDR3 is CASSQGAGTVQPQHF. The CDR3 DNA sequence: TGCGCCAGCAGCCAAGGGGCCGGGACAGTTCAGCCCCAGCATTTT.

Only a few counts were recorded for this clonotype. The chain joins TRBV27 to TRBJ1-6; D call uncertain. CDR3 length equals 16 residues. The V end lost 3 bases, the J end lost 4 bases, and 13 bases lay between the germline ends. CDR1 and CDR2 from the germline V gene are MNHEY and SMNVEV (reference sequence). The CDR3 DNA is TGTGCCAGCAGTTTCGACCTGGCTTCGTATAATTCACCCCTCCACTTT. It is translated as CASSFDLASYNSPLHF.

The gene calls are TRBV20-1 and TRBJ2-1; D gene uncertain. CDR1 is DFQATT, CDR2 SNEGSKA, per germline (reference sequence). V was pared by 5 bases and J by 6 bases, with 14 bases between. This CDR3 has 13 amino acids. Written as DNA, the CDR3 is TGCAGTGCTGGCCAGCCTCCTCTCAATGAGCAGTTCTTC. It codes for CSAGQPPLNEQFF.

This clonotype was seen many times. The chain is built from TRBV7-2 and TRBJ2-2; TRBD2 might be the D (6 bases). V shed 6 bases and J shed 7 bases, with 15 bases lying between them. The germline gives CDR1 SGHTA, CDR2 FQGNSA. The CDR3 length is 14 residues. The CDR3 loop is CASSLTSTGGELFF. As DNA, the CDR3 is TGTGCCAGCAGTTTGACTAGTACGGGCGGGGAGCTGTTTTTT.

A remark on this clonotype: This may arise from a read error, as a much more abundant clone is one base away. The chain combines TRBV9 with TRBJ2-5; possible D gene TRBD2, 6 bases. Germline V lookup: CDR1 SGDLS, CDR2 YYNGEE. This CDR3 is built from 16 residues. CDR3 coding DNA: TGTGCCAGAAGCGTAGGGGTGGGAGGCCTCCAAGAGACCCAGTACTTC. It yields the protein CARSVGVGGLQETQYF.

There are many counts of this clonotype. The V and J genes are TRBV6-5 and TRBJ2-1; D uncertain. The germline CDR1 and CDR2 sequences are MNHEY and SVGAGI. V gave up 0 bases and J gave up 0 bases, with 12 bases separating them. The CDR3 is made up of 17 amino acids. The CDR3 sequence is CASSYSGQVSSYNEQFF. The CDR3 coding sequence is TGTGCCAGCAGTTACTCAGGCCAGGTTAGCTCCTACAATGAGCAGTTCTTC.

The chain combines TRBV24-1 with TRBJ2-3, with 8 bases lining up with TRBD1. The CDR3 has 16 residues. V lost 5 bases, J lost 6 bases, and 12 bases stayed unmatched. Germline-derived CDR1 and CDR2 are KGHDR and SFDVKD. The CDR3 DNA follows: TGTGCCACCAGTGCCCCTGTAGCAGGGGGCGATGATACGCAGTATTTT. Translated: CATSAPVAGGDDTQYF.

This clonotype was detected a few times. This chain uses TRBV27 with TRBJ2-7; TRBD2 is a possible D gene (5 bases). From germline, CDR1 is MNHEY and CDR2 SMNVEV (reference sequence). The CDR3 has 14 amino acids. V gave up 5 bases and J gave up 3 bases, with 14 bases separating them. The DNA of the CDR3 is TGTGCCAGCAGTCTCGGGATCCACAGCTACGAGCAGTACTTC. Protein product: CASSLGIHSYEQYF.